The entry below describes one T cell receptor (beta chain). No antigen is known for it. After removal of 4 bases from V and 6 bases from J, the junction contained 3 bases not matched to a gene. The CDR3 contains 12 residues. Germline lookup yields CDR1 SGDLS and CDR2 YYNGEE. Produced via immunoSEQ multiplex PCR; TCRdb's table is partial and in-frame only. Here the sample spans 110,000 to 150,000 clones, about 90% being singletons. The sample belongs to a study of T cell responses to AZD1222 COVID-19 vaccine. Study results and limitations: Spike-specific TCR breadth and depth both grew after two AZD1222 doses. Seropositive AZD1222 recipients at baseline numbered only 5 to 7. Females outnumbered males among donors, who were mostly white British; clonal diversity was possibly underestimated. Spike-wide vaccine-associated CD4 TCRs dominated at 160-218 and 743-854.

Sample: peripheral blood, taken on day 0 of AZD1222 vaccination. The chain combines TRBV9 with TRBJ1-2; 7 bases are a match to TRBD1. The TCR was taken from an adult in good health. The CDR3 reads CASSRGPDGYTF. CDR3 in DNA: TGTGCCAGCAGCAGGGGGCCGGATGGCTACACCTTC.